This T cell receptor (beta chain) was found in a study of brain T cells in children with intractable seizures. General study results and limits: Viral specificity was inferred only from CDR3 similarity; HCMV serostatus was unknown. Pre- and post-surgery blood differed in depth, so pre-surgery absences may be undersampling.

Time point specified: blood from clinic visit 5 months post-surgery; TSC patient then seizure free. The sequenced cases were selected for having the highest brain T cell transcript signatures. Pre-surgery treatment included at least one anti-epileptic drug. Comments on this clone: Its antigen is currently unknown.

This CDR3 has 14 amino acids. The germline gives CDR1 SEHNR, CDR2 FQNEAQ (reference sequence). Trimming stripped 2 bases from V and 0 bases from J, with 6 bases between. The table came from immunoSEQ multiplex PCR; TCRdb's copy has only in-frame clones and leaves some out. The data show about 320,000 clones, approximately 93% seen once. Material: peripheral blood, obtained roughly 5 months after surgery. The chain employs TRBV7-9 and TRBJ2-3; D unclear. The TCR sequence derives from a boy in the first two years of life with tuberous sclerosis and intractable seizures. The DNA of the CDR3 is TGTGCCAGCAGCTTACAGTATAGCACAGATACGCAGTATTTT. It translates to CASSLQYSTDTQYF.